The 2 T cell receptor beta chains below were found in one sample sequenced in a study of cytomegalovirus exposure and HLA in healthy donors. Some clones are missing from TCRdb's copy, which holds only in-frame ones; the method was immunoSEQ multiplex PCR. In the table there are more than 140,000 clones, 85% to 90% of which are singletons. Sequencing was done on a sample of PBMCs. The receptors come from a young woman in good health and CMV-seropositive.

CDR3 sequence: CAWSGQRELFF. In DNA form, the CDR3 reads TGTGCCTGGTCCGGGCAGCGGGAGTTGTTCTTC. This chain uses TRBV30 with TRBJ2-1, with 8 bases fitting TRBD2. The CDR3 is 11 amino acids. Germline-derived CDR1 and CDR2 are GTSNPN and SVGIG (reference sequence). V gave up 5 bases and J gave up 15 bases; unmatched junction bases: 9.

The gene calls are TRBV2 and TRBJ2-7; no reliable D call. The CDR3 spans 14 residues. Germline CDR1 and CDR2: SNHLY and FYNNEI. V gave up 2 bases and J gave up 4 bases, with 12 bases separating them. The CDR3 spells CASSELHPFYEQYF. The CDR3, as DNA: TGTGCCAGCAGTGAATTACACCCCTTTTACGAGCAGTACTTC. The entire variable domain, with the rest obtained from reference TRBV2 and TRBJ2-7, is as follows: EPEVTQTPSHQVTQMGQEVILRCVPISNHLYFYWYRQILGQKVEFLVSFYNNEISEKSEIFDDQFSVERPDGSNFTLKIRSTKLEDSAMYFCASSELHPFYEQYFGPGTRLTVT.